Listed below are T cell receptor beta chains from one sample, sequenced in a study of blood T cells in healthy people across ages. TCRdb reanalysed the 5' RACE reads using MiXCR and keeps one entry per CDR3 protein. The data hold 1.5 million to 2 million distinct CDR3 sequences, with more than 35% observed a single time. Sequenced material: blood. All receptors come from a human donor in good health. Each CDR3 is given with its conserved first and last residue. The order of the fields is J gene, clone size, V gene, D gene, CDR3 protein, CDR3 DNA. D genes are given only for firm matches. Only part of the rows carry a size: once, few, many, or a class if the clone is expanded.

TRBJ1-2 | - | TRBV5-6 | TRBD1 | CASSLVGGGSIYGYTF | TGTGCCAGCAGCTTGGTCGGAGGGGGCTCTATCTATGGCTACACCTTC
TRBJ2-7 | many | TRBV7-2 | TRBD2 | CASSSGLAGGNEQYF | TGTGCCAGCAGCTCGGGACTAGCGGGGGGAAACGAGCAGTACTTC
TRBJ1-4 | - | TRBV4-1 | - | CASSQLQVHEKLFF | TGCGCCAGCAGCCAATTGCAGGTTCATGAAAAACTGTTTTTT
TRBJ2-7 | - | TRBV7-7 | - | CASSSTDLAEQYF | TGTGCTAGCAGCTCGACAGATCTAGCCGAGCAGTACTTC
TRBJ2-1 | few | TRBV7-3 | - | CASSQLPGQFNEQFF | TGTGCCAGCAGCCAACTGCCTGGACAGTTCAATGAGCAGTTCTTC
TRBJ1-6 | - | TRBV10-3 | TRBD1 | CATQGTANSPLHF | TGTGCCACCCAAGGGACAGCGAATTCACCCCTCCACTTT
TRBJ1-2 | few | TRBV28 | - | CASSFLVAGGRYGYTF | TGTGCCAGCAGTTTTCTGGTCGCGGGGGGTCGATATGGCTACACCTTC
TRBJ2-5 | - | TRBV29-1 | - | CSVETVTAGETQYF | TGCAGCGTTGAAACGGTGACAGCTGGGGAGACCCAGTACTTC
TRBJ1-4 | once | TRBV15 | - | CVTSRDRGPHEKLFF | TGTGTCACCAGCAGAGATCGGGGGCCCCATGAAAAACTGTTTTTT
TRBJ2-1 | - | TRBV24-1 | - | CATSDGVLNEQFF | TGTGCCACCAGTGATGGGGTGTTGAATGAGCAGTTCTTC
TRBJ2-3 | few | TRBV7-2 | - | CASGTFSLLTDTQYF | TGTGCCAGCGGGACCTTCAGCCTCCTCACAGATACGCAGTATTTT
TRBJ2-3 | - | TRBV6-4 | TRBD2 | CASAERGGTDTQYF | TGTGCCAGCGCCGAGCGGGGGGGCACAGATACGCAGTATTTT
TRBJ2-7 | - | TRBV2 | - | CASLTGEYEQYF | TGTGCCAGCCTTACTGGAGAATACGAGCAGTACTTC
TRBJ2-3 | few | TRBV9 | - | CASSPLRGGRLDTQYF | TGTGCCAGCAGCCCCCTTAGGGGGGGGCGTCTAGATACGCAGTATTTT
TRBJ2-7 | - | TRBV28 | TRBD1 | CASSFKSGQGFEQYF | TGTGCCAGCAGTTTTAAATCAGGACAGGGGTTCGAGCAGTACTTC
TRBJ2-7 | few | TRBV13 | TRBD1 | CASSLGGTGVTYEQYF | TGTGCCAGCAGCTTAGGGGGGACAGGGGTAACCTACGAGCAGTACTTC
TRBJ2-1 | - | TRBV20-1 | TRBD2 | CSAKGRRGAYNEQFF | TGCAGTGCTAAAGGGAGGCGGGGGGCTTACAATGAGCAGTTCTTC
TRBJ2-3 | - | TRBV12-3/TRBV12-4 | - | CASRVPEVNTQYF | TGTGCCAGCAGAGTCCCGGAGGTTAATACGCAGTATTTT
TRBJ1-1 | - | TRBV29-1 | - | CSVDAGRRTEAFF | TGCAGCGTTGACGCAGGGCGGAGGACTGAAGCTTTCTTT
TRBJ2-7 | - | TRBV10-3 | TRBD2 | CAIRRGGEQYF | TGTGCCATCAGGCGGGGGGGTGAGCAGTACTTC
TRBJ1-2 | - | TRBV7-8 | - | CASSSSGAALNLNYGYTF | TGTGCCAGCAGCTCCTCGGGGGCAGCTTTAAACCTCAACTATGGCTACACCTTC
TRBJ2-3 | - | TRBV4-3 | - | CASSQGGGQTDTQYF | TGCGCCAGCAGCCAGGGGGGGGGCCAGACAGATACGCAGTATTTT
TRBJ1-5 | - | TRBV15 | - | CATSTNRHGSQHF | TGTGCCACCAGCACCAATCGGCACGGTAGTCAGCATTTT
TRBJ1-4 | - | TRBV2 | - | CASGRVRGEKLFF | TGTGCCAGCGGTAGGGTCCGCGGGGAAAAACTGTTTTTT
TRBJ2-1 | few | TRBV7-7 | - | CASSLAGAHSNEQFF | TGTGCTAGCAGCTTAGCTGGGGCCCATTCCAATGAGCAGTTCTTC
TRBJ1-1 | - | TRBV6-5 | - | CASSLSGAGTEAFF | TGTGCCAGCAGCCTCTCAGGGGCAGGCACTGAAGCTTTCTTT
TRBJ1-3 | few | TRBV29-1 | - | CSVSERAVGNTIYF | TGCAGCGTTTCCGAGAGGGCTGTTGGAAACACCATATATTTT
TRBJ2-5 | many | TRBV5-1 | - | CASSLPEETQYF | TGCGCCAGCAGCTTGCCGGAAGAGACCCAGTACTTC
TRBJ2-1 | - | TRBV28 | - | CASNKLNNEQFF | TGTGCCAGTAATAAGCTGAACAATGAGCAGTTCTTC
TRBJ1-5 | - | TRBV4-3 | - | CASSQDLYSNQPQHF | TGCGCCAGCAGCCAAGATCTCTATAGCAATCAGCCCCAGCATTTT
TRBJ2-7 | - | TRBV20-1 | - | CSARDVRGRIYEQYF | TGCAGTGCTAGAGATGTCCGGGGGCGCATCTACGAGCAGTACTTC
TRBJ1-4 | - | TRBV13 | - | CASSRMDRPNEKLFF | TGTGCCAGCAGCAGGATGGACAGACCCAATGAAAAACTGTTTTTT
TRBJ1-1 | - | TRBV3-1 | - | CASSPSYGGMNTEAFF | TGTGCCAGCAGCCCAAGTTACGGGGGGATGAACACTGAAGCTTTCTTT
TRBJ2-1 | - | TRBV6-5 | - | CASSYSTVGVYNEQFF | TGTGCCAGCAGTTACTCGACAGTGGGGGTCTACAATGAGCAGTTCTTC
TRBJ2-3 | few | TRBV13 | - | CASSFERVSDTQYF | TGTGCCAGCAGCTTCGAGAGGGTTTCAGATACGCAGTATTTT
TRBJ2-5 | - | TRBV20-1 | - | CSASGFETQYF | TGCAGTGCTAGCGGTTTCGAGACCCAGTACTTC
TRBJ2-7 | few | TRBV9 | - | CASSVAFTSPYEQYF | TGTGCCAGCAGCGTAGCTTTTACCAGTCCTTACGAGCAGTACTTC
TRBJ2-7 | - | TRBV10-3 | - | CAISDLGGSSYEQYF | TGTGCCATCAGTGATTTGGGGGGCAGTTCCTACGAGCAGTACTTC
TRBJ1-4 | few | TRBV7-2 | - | CASSLSIGQGKLFF | TGTGCCAGCAGCTTATCAATAGGGCAGGGGAAACTGTTTTTT
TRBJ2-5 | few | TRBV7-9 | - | CASSLEFQEAQYF | TGTGCCAGCAGCTTAGAATTCCAAGAGGCCCAGTACTTC
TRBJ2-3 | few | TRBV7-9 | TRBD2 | CASSRSGGLGDTQYF | TGTGCCAGCAGCCGAAGCGGGGGGCTCGGAGATACGCAGTATTTT
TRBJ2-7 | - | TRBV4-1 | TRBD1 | CASSQDFVGTGGFLEQYF | TGCGCCAGCAGCCAAGACTTCGTCGGGACAGGGGGATTTCTTGAGCAGTACTTC
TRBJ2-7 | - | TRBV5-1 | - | CASSLEFGGLNHEQYF | TGCGCCAGCAGCTTAGAGTTTGGAGGGCTTAACCACGAGCAGTACTTC
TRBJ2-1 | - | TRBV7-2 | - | CASSLEYPSYNEQFF | TGTGCCAGCAGCTTAGAATACCCCTCCTACAATGAGCAGTTCTTC
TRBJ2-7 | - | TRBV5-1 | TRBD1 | CASSLVYRGYEQYF | TGCGCCAGCAGCTTGGTTTACAGGGGCTACGAGCAGTACTTC
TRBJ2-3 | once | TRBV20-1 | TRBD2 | CSARPIKFQGGVTDTQYF | TGCAGTGCTAGACCCATCAAGTTCCAGGGAGGGGTCACGGATACGCAGTATTTT
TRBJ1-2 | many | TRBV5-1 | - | CASSSTTGNYGYTF | TGCGCCAGCAGCTCAACAACAGGGAACTATGGCTACACCTTC
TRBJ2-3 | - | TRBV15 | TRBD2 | CATTLAGTVDTQYF | TGTGCCACCACCCTAGCGGGGACGGTGGATACGCAGTATTTT
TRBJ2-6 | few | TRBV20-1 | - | CSAFPPVSGANVLTF | TGCAGTGCTTTCCCCCCGGTGTCTGGGGCCAACGTCCTGACTTTC
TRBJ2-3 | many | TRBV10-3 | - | CAISKDGDTQYF | TGTGCCATCAGTAAAGACGGAGATACGCAGTATTTT
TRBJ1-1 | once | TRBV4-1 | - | CASSLGVGSDTEAFF | TGCGCCAGCAGCCTAGGGGTGGGGAGCGACACTGAAGCTTTCTTT
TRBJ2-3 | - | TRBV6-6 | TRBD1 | CASRLQGAKSTDTQYF | TGTGCCAGCAGATTACAGGGGGCGAAGAGCACAGATACGCAGTATTTT
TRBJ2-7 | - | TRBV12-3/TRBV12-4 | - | CASSEGPGLEQYF | TGTGCCAGCAGTGAGGGCCCAGGGCTCGAGCAGTACTTC
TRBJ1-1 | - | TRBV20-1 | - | CSASPGMNTEAFF | TGCAGTGCTAGTCCAGGCATGAACACTGAAGCTTTCTTT